The 26 T cell receptor beta chains in this list originate from one sample, sequenced in a study of CD8 T cells in Susac syndrome. The authors reverse transcribed roughly 0.5 to 1 ug RNA with random hexamers. MiXCR, run by TCRdb on the immunoSEQ multiplex PCR reads, gives a single entry per CDR3 protein. The sample lists about 200,000 distinct CDR3 sequences, approximately 95% occurring once. Material: CD4+ T cells from PBMCs. These receptors were collected from a human donor in good health.

The V gene is TRBV7-2, the J gene TRBJ2-1; 7 bases align to TRBD2. V lost 5 bases to trimming and J lost 15 bases; unmatched junction nucleotides: 16. Looked up from germline, CDR1 is SGHTA and CDR2 is FQGNSA. The CDR3 length is 14 residues. The CDR3 DNA follows: TGTGCCAGCAGCGTGGGACTATCACTCTATCTGCTGTTCTTC. Its translation is CASSVGLSLYLLFF.

The rearrangement links TRBV6-5 to TRBJ1-2, with a possible D match to TRBD1 (5 bases). The germline gives CDR1 MNHEY, CDR2 SVGAGI. V was shortened by 11 bases and J by 2 bases, with 12 bases between the two germline ends. The CDR3 length is 12 residues. DNA for the CDR3: TGTGCCGTCAGGGAAAAGAACTATGGCTACACCTTC. Translation gives CAVREKNYGYTF.

CDR3 coding DNA: TGTGCCAGCAGCCAACGAGGGACAAATGGTTCACCCCTCCACTTT. Translation: CASSQRGTNGSPLHF. The chain links TRBV3-1 to TRBJ1-6; D perhaps matches TRBD1 (6 bases). V was shortened by 2 bases and J by 9 bases, with 14 bases between the two germline ends. The CDR3 sequence is 15 residues long. Germline CDR1 and CDR2: LGHDT and YNNKEL (reference sequence).

This chain links TRBV29-1 with TRBJ2-3, with a weak D call TRBD1 (5 bases). The CDR3 spans 14 residues. Trimming shortened V by 3 bases and J by 6 bases, and 16 bases separated the two germline ends. From germline, CDR1 is SQVTM and CDR2 ANQGSEA. In DNA form, the CDR3 reads TGCAGCGTTGAGGCAGGGCTATTCGGGGATACGCAGTATTTT. It encodes CSVEAGLFGDTQYF.

This clonotype was recorded only once. The chain carries TRBV20-1 and TRBJ1-5; 8 positions match TRBD1. V dropped 5 bases and J dropped 3; count of bases not matched to a gene: 6. Germline V CDR1 and CDR2: DFQATT, SNEGSKA (reference sequence). The CDR3 contains 14 residues. CDR3 coding DNA: TGCAGTGCTCTGACAGGGGTTGACAATCAGCCCCAGCATTTT. It is translated as CSALTGVDNQPQHF.

The CDR3 bases are TGTGCCAGCAGCATCTCCCGTGCCTACGAGCAGTACTTC. Translation gives CASSISRAYEQYF. The chain combines TRBV7-9 with TRBJ2-7; D unclear. The germline gives CDR1 SEHNR, CDR2 FQNEAQ (reference sequence). This CDR3 has 13 residues. V lost 5 bases, J lost 2 bases, and 10 bases lay in between.

The chain links TRBV20-1 to TRBJ2-1, with TRBD2 as a possible D gene (5 bases). Germline V gives CDR1 DFQATT, CDR2 SNEGSKA (reference sequence). V was shortened by 5 bases and J by 5 bases, with 10 bases between the two germline ends. The CDR3 contains 12 residues. CDR3 loop: CSAGSTNNEQFF. The CDR3 DNA reads TGCAGTGCTGGGAGCACCAACAATGAGCAGTTCTTC.

The CDR3 bases are TGCAGCAGCGCCGGGGGGCGCCTACACCAAGAGACCCAGTACTTC. Its translation is CSSAGGRLHQETQYF. The genes are TRBV29-1 and TRBJ2-5; tentatively, D is TRBD2 (7 bases). V shed 8 bases and J shed 0 bases, with 19 bases lying between them. CDR3 length: 15 amino acids. From germline, CDR1 is SQVTM and CDR2 ANQGSEA.

This chain uses TRBV7-2 with TRBJ2-4; D is uncertain. CDR3 length: 11 residues. Trimming took off 6 bases at V and 6 bases at J, with 6 bases between the two ends. Germline CDR1 is SGHTA and CDR2 is FQGNSA. CDR3 coding DNA: TGTGCCAGCAGATCCGCAAACATTCAGTACTTC. As protein: CASRSANIQYF.

This rearrangement joins TRBV29-1 to TRBJ2-1, with 7 bases that match TRBD1. In germline, CDR1 is SQVTM, CDR2 ANQGSEA. Germline trimming cut 7 bases from V and 4 bases from J; bases unmatched to any gene: 10. The CDR3 runs 14 residues. The CDR3 DNA follows: TGCAGCGGGAGCCGGGACAGAGAATACAATGAGCAGTTCTTC. Translated, it gives CSGSRDREYNEQFF.

The rearrangement joins TRBV6-1 to TRBJ1-1, with D possibly being TRBD1 (6 bases). Germline CDR1 MNHNS, CDR2 SASEGT. V was cut by 6 bases and J by 7 bases, with 24 bases left in between. CDR3 length: 16 amino acids. The CDR3 loop is CASSPTTGQGGGEAFF. As DNA, the CDR3 is TGTGCCAGCAGCCCCACCACAGGGCAGGGTGGCGGTGAAGCTTTCTTT.

The V gene is TRBV24-1, the J gene TRBJ2-1; 11 bases fit TRBD2. Per germline, CDR1 KGHDR and CDR2 SFDVKD. The CDR3 has 16 residues. J lost 5 bases, V lost 1 base, and 3 bases had no gene match. CDR3 nucleotide sequence: TGTGCCACCAGTGATTTTGGGACTAGCGGAAACAATGAGCAGTTCTTC. Amino acid sequence: CATSDFGTSGNNEQFF.

V and J are TRBV27 and TRBJ1-2; TRBD1 agrees at 7 bases. Germline V gene data show CDR1 as MNHEY and CDR2 as SMNVEV (reference sequence). This CDR3 region has 16 residues. With 3 bases clipped from V and 4 bases from J, the junction kept 11 bases outside the gene matches. The DNA of the CDR3 is TGTGCCAGCAGTTTCCGATCCGGGACAGTCCGCTATGGCTACACCTTC. Amino acids: CASSFRSGTVRYGYTF.

The V call is TRBV20-1, the J call TRBJ2-5; tentative D call: TRBD1 (5 bases). This CDR3 region has 13 residues. Germline lookup yields CDR1 DFQATT and CDR2 SNEGSKA (reference sequence). Trimming shortened V by 2 bases and J by 2 bases, and 9 bases separated the two germline ends. The CDR3 reads CSARPSGQETQYF. Here the CDR3 DNA reads TGCAGTGCTAGACCCTCAGGGCAAGAGACCCAGTACTTC.

The CDR3 sequence: CASSLGTGSTDTQYF. CDR3 sequence (DNA): TGTGCCAGCAGTTTAGGTACGGGGAGCACAGATACGCAGTATTTT. The rearrangement uses TRBV12-3 or TRBV12-4 and TRBJ2-3, with D perhaps TRBD2 (5 bases). The V end lost 1 base, the J end lost 0 bases, and 8 bases lay between the germline ends. This CDR3 has 15 amino acids.

The chain employs TRBV5-1 and TRBJ2-2, with TRBD2 identical over 11 bases. CDR1 SGHRS and CDR2 YFSETQ come from the germline V gene. The CDR3 spans 17 residues. V was clipped by 0 bases and J by 4 bases; unmatched bases: 5. The DNA of the CDR3 is TGCGCCAGCAGCTTGGCACCTAGCGGGGGGATCACCGGGGAGCTGTTTTTT. It is translated as CASSLAPSGGITGELFF. The full variable domain, its missing parts supplied by reference TRBV5-1 and TRBJ2-2, is KAGVTQTPRYLIKTRGQQVTLSCSPISGHRSVSWYQQTPGQGLQFLFEYFSETQRNKGNFPGRFSGRQFSNSRSEMNVSTLELGDSALYLCASSLAPSGGITGELFFGEGSRLTVL.

The rearrangement links TRBV6-5 to TRBJ1-5; D is perhaps TRBD1 (6 bases). Germline CDR1 reads MNHEY; CDR2 reads SVGAGI. The CDR3 loop spans 13 amino acids. V lost 5 bases and J 4 bases, leaving 9 bases between the germline ends. Here the CDR3 DNA reads TGTGCCAGCAGTAGGGGGGGAAATCAGCCCCAGCATTTT. Translation: CASSRGGNQPQHF.

This chain joins TRBV29-1 and TRBJ1-1, with 8 bases lining up with TRBD1. Germline loops: CDR1 SQVTM, CDR2 ANQGSEA. Trimming removed 1 base from V and 0 bases from J; junction bases left unmatched: 4. The CDR3 totals 15 residues. The CDR3 loop reads CSVEAQGQVNTEAFF. The CDR3 nucleotides are TGCAGCGTTGAAGCCCAGGGACAGGTGAACACTGAAGCTTTCTTT.

The rearrangement uses TRBV19 and TRBJ2-1, with a tentative D call TRBD2 (5 bases). Between the trimmed V and J ends, which lost 7 bases and 0 bases, there was a span of 13 bases. CDR3 length equals 15 residues. CDR1 is LNHDA and CDR2 is SQIVND in the germline V gene (reference sequence). CDR3 sequence: CASKERTGSYNEQFF. The CDR3 DNA reads as TGTGCCAGTAAGGAGCGGACCGGCTCCTACAATGAGCAGTTCTTC. The variable domain in full, completed from reference TRBV19 and TRBJ2-1, reads DGGITQSPKYLFRKEGQNVTLSCEQNLNHDAMYWYRQDPGQGLRLIYYSQIVNDFQKGDIAEGYSVSREKKESFPLTVTSAQKNPTAFYLCASKERTGSYNEQFFGPGTRLTVL.

The chain combines TRBV15 with TRBJ2-7, with a weak D call TRBD2 (5 bases). Deletions cut 1 base from V and 7 bases from J, with 20 bases between. The CDR3 is 16 amino acids. Germline loops: CDR1 LNHNV, CDR2 YYDKDF (reference sequence). DNA for the CDR3: TGTGCCACCAGCAGAGGACCCAGACCCGAGGGTAGGGAGCAGTACGTC. This sequence encodes CATSRGPRPEGREQYV.

The gene calls are TRBV7-2 and TRBJ2-7; weak D call: TRBD2 (7 bases). The CDR3 contains 15 residues. In germline, CDR1 is SGHTA, CDR2 FQGNSA. V shed 2 bases and J shed 1 base, with 12 bases lying between them. The CDR3 is CASSLSAGASYEQYF. The DNA for the CDR3 is TGTGCCAGCAGCTTAAGTGCGGGGGCTTCCTACGAGCAGTACTTC.

The gene calls are TRBV3-1 and TRBJ2-1, with D tentatively TRBD1 (5 bases). The germline V gene has CDR1 LGHDT and CDR2 YNNKEL (reference sequence). V lost 3 bases, J lost 13 bases, and 10 bases lay in between. There are 11 residues in the CDR3. As DNA, the CDR3 is TGTGCCAGCAGCCACGCTGGGGCCCAGTTCTTC. Amino acid sequence: CASSHAGAQFF.

This chain connects TRBV5-4 to TRBJ2-5, with 7 bases fitting TRBD1. V shed 1 base, J shed 2 bases, and the junction held 2 bases outside the gene matches. This CDR3 is 14 amino acids long. CDR1 is SGHNT, CDR2 YYREEE, per germline (reference sequence). Here the CDR3 DNA reads TGTGCCAGCAGCTTGATGGGACAGCAAGAGACCCAGTACTTC. Its translation is CASSLMGQQETQYF.

The chain joins TRBV4-1 to TRBJ1-2; no reliable D call. The CDR3 covers 14 residues. The germline gives CDR1 MGHRA, CDR2 YSYEKL. V was shortened by 3 bases and J by 6 bases, with 14 bases between the two germline ends. The chain's CDR3 is CASSHTRPGNGYTF. CDR3 bases: TGCGCCAGCAGCCATACAAGGCCAGGAAATGGCTACACCTTC.

The chain recombines TRBV3-1 with TRBJ2-1; D unclear. This CDR3 region has 13 residues. Germline V gene lookup returns CDR1 LGHDT and CDR2 YNNKEL (reference sequence). The V gene lost 4 bases and the J gene lost 9 bases, with 13 bases spanning the gap. The CDR3 DNA reads TGTGCCAGCAGCCTCGCGGACGTTCTTGAGCAGTTCTTC. It encodes CASSLADVLEQFF.

The chain carries TRBV10-2 and TRBJ1-5; 7 bases match TRBD1. V shed 0 bases and J 7 bases; nucleotides not matched to a gene: 27. The length of the CDR3 is 22 residues. Germline V gene lookup returns CDR1 WSHSY and CDR2 SAAADI. The CDR3 spells CASSESIGGNRGPSFGRQPQHF. In DNA, the CDR3 is TGCGCCAGCAGTGAGTCGATCGGGGGGAACAGGGGACCCTCTTTTGGCAGACAGCCCCAGCATTTT.